This TCR beta chain comes out of a study of CD8 T cells in ankylosing spondylitis (dated by TCRdb to about 2017). Turning to the overall study: The study profiled T cell receptor beta repertoires in healthy donors and ankylosing spondylitis patients to find disease-linked TCR variants. The full study cohort comprised 20 to 25 ankylosing spondylitis patients and over a hundred healthy donors. Peripheral blood was sampled, and synovial fluid was also collected from ankylosing spondylitis patients.

General findings and caveats noted by the study authors: The disease-linked clones had a CD8+ phenotype and were found at relatively low frequencies in peripheral blood. Some motif variants were previously reported in synovial fluid and blood of reactive arthritis patients, suggesting common disease-initiation mechanisms. The disease-linked clones were reported as significantly enriched in matched synovial fluid samples from ankylosing spondylitis patients. A TCR beta motif of eight highly homologous amino acid variants appeared characteristic of blood from ankylosing spondylitis patients.

As concerns this clonotype: Its target antigen remains unknown. Per-nucleotide qualities are absent, and no much larger clonotype sits a single base away.

Based on the germline V gene, the CDR1 and CDR2 sequences are LGHNA and YNFKEQ. V is shortened by 3 bases, J by 1 base, and the region joining them spans 12 bases. The CDR3 has 15 amino acids, counting the end cysteine and phenylalanine. Solely the CDR3 DNA is kept, with 45 bases framed from the first base. The instrument was an Illumina HiSeq 2500. Quantitative 5'-RACE with molecular barcodes was the method used to prepare the TCR beta libraries. Under the source paper's analysis protocol: A new computational method, built on a probabilistic model of VDJ rearrangement, was used to identify disease-linked TCR variants. TCRdb trimmed public reads at Q25 via fastp, called clones via MiXCR and kept in-frame beta chains. All rows with the same CDR3 protein become a single entry with the most common DNA and genes. It is TCRdb's table, rather than the study itself, that gives the V and J calls and clone size. The sample data list a few hundred thousand distinct CDR3 sequences, and approximately 22% of these were observed just once. The top ten hold around 13% of the sample.

The sequence was collected from a male donor with ankylosing spondylitis or in good health (not recorded which). The sequence links TRBV4-2 to TRBJ1-1; the D gene cannot be resolved reliably. Sequences were obtained from blood, either unsorted or a sorted T cell fraction (not recorded which). The CDR3 here reads CASSQVLTANTEAFF. The bases are TGTGCCAGCAGCCAGGTCTTAACAGCGAACACTGAAGCTTTCTTT.